The 11 T cell receptor beta chains below all came from one sample that was sequenced in a study of shared clonotypes between healthy human individuals. This table comes from immunoSEQ multiplex PCR, and its TCRdb copy is limited to in-frame clones, with some not included. The sample has millions of clones; more than 85% are singletons. Input material: naive CD4+ T cells from PBMCs. Sample subset: CD45RA+ positively selected. These receptors were taken from a man between 18 and 35 years old in good health. Some clones in this sample may be carry-over from other donors' samples.

As regards this clone: Other DNA sequences from this sample encode an identical CDR3 as well. The chain recombines TRBV4-1 with TRBJ1-5; D remains unclear. Germline lookup yields CDR1 MGHRA and CDR2 YSYEKL. Trimming took off 1 base at V and 0 bases at J, with 7 bases between the two ends. The CDR3 is made up of 15 amino acids. The CDR3 DNA sequence: TGCGCCAGCAGCCAAGCCGGGTATAGCAATCAGCCCCAGCATTTT. Translating it yields CASSQAGYSNQPQHF.

V is TRBV4-1 and J is TRBJ2-1; a possible D gene is TRBD2 (6 bases). The germline V gene encodes CDR1 MGHRA and CDR2 YSYEKL. The CDR3 runs 14 residues. V was pared by 2 bases and J by 6 bases, with 11 bases between. The CDR3 region is CASSQYGRINEQFF. CDR3 DNA sequence: TGCGCCAGCAGCCAATACGGGAGAATCAATGAGCAGTTCTTC.

Points on this clone: This sample includes further DNA sequences coding for the same CDR3. This sequence joins TRBV19 and TRBJ1-5; D possibly corresponds to TRBD1 (6 bases). The CDR3 spans 13 residues. The V and J ends lost 5 bases and 4 bases respectively, with 9 bases between them. Germline V gene lookup returns CDR1 LNHDA and CDR2 SQIVND (reference sequence). As DNA, the CDR3 is TGTGCCAGTAGTCCTCAGGGGAATCAGCCCCAGCATTTT. This codes for CASSPQGNQPQHF.

This chain joins TRBV27 and TRBJ2-4, with 13 positions matching TRBD2. Germline V CDR1 and CDR2: MNHEY, SMNVEV (reference sequence). The CDR3 runs 19 residues. V lost 4 bases to trimming and J lost 1 base; unmatched junction nucleotides: 10. Here the CDR3 DNA reads TGTGCCAGCAGTTCCCCTCAAGGGACTAGCGGGATGGCCAAAAACATTCAGTACTTC. Its translation: CASSSPQGTSGMAKNIQYF.

This clone was observed a handful of times. The rearrangement uses TRBV29-1 and TRBJ2-2; possible D gene TRBD1, 6 bases. The V and J ends lost 8 bases and 1 base respectively, with 8 bases between them. This CDR3 is built from 12 residues. The germline gives CDR1 SQVTM, CDR2 ANQGSEA. The CDR3 sequence: CSIQGNTGELFF. The CDR3 region has the DNA TGCAGCATACAGGGGAACACCGGGGAGCTGTTTTTT.

V usage is TRBV27 and J usage is TRBJ2-1, with 14 bases that match TRBD2. V shed 5 bases, J shed 6 bases, and the junction held 3 bases outside the gene matches. Germline V CDR1 and CDR2: MNHEY, SMNVEV (reference sequence). The CDR3 sequence is 15 residues long. This chain's CDR3 is CASSRGTSGGNEQFF. CDR3 coding DNA: TGTGCCAGCAGTCGAGGGACTAGCGGGGGCAATGAGCAGTTCTTC.

The chain has TRBV6-6 and TRBJ1-3; D is possibly TRBD1 (5 bases). The CDR3 is 14 residues long. Trimming shortened V by 8 bases and J by 0 bases, and 11 bases separated the two germline ends. Germline V gene sequence: CDR1 MNHNY, CDR2 SVGAGI (reference sequence). The CDR3 sequence is CASQFRGSGNTIYF. In nucleotides, the CDR3 is TGTGCCAGCCAATTTAGGGGCTCTGGAAACACCATATATTTT.

The chain combines TRBV5-4 with TRBJ2-1, with 9 nucleotides matching TRBD1. The CDR3 extends over 14 amino acids. Germline CDR1 SGHNT, CDR2 YYREEE (reference sequence). J gave up 8 bases and V 0 bases, and 3 bases lay outside the gene matches. The CDR3 loop is CASSLGGQGYEQFF. In nucleotides, the CDR3 is TGTGCCAGCAGCTTGGGGGGACAGGGCTATGAGCAGTTCTTC.

The chain combines TRBV7-2 with TRBJ2-1; 8 bases are shared with TRBD2. CDR1 SGHTA and CDR2 FQGNSA come from the germline V gene. The CDR3 has 15 residues. Trimming removed 5 bases from V and 6 bases from J; junction bases left unmatched: 9. Written as DNA, the CDR3 is TGTGCCAGCAGCCCAGTAGCGGGAATCTCCAATGAGCAGTTCTTC. Translated: CASSPVAGISNEQFF.

The chain links TRBV28 to TRBJ1-1, with 7 bases identical to TRBD1. The length of the CDR3 is 16 residues. Germline CDR1 and CDR2: MDHEN and SYDVKM. Trimming removed 6 bases from V and 4 bases from J; junction bases left unmatched: 14. The CDR3 DNA follows: TGTGCCAGCAGCTCTCAGGGGGGCGCGTTCTCCACTGAAGCTTTCTTT. This sequence encodes CASSSQGGAFSTEAFF.

The chain couples TRBV5-6 to TRBJ2-7, with 8 bases identical to TRBD2. The J segment lost 6 bases and the V segment lost 6 bases, leaving 8 bases of the junction unmatched. CDR1 and CDR2 (germline): SGHDT, YYEEEE. The CDR3 length is 13 residues. In DNA form, the CDR3 reads TGTGCCAGCACCCCGGGGGGGGTTGGCGAGCAGTACTTC. Protein product: CASTPGGVGEQYF.